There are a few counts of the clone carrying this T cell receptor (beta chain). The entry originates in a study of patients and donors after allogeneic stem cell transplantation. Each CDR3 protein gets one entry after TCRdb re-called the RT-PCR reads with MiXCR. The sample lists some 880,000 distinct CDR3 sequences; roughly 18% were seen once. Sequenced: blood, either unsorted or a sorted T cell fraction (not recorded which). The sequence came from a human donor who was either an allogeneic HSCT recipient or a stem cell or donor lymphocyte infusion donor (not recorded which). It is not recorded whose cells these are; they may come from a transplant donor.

This CDR3 reads CAVGQAGSQYF. CDR3 bases: TGTGCCGTCGGACAGGCCGGAAGCCAGTACTTC. This rearrangement joins TRBV24-1 to TRBJ2-7; the match to TRBD1 covers 7 bases. The CDR3 sequence is 11 residues long. The germline CDR1 and CDR2 sequences are KGHDR and SFDVKD. The V gene end was trimmed by 12 bases and the J gene end by 10 bases; junction bases not matched to a gene: 11.